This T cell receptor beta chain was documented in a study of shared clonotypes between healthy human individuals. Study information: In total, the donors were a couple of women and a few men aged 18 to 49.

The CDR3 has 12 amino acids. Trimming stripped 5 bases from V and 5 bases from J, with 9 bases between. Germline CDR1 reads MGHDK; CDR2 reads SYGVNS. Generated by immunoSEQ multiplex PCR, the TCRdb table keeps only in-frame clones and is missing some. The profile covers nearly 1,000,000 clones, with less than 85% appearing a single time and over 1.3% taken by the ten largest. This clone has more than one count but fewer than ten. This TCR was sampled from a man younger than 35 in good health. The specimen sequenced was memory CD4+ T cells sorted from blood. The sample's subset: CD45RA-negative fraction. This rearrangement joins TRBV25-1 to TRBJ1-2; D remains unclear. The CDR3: CASSKGSYGYTF. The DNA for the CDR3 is TGTGCCAGCAGTAAGGGCAGTTATGGCTACACCTTC.